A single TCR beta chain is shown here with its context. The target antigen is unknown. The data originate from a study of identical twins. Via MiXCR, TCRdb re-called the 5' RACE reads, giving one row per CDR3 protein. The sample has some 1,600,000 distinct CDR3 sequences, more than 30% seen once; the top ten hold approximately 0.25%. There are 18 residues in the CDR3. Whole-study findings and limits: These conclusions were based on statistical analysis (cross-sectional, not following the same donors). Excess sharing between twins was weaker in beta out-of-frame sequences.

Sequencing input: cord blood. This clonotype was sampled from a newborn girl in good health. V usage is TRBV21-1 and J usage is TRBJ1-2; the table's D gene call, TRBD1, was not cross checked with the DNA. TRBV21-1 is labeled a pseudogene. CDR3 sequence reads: CASSKAPKRQGRHYGYTF. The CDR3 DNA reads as TGTGCCAGCAGCAAAGCACCAAAAAGACAGGGGCGGCACTATGGCTACACCTTC.